One sample yielded the 8 T cell receptor beta chains listed below, sequenced in a study of neoadjuvant anti-PD-1 for oral cavity cancer. Clones were sequenced by immunoSEQ multiplex PCR, and TCRdb holds only the in-frame ones, with some missing. This table has about 14,000 clones, 70% to 80% appearing once. Sequenced here: PBMCs, sampled before nivolumab (anti-PD-1) treatment. These receptors were taken from a person between 35 and 79 years old with oral cavity squamous cell carcinoma.

This chain connects TRBV5-1 to TRBJ1-1, with 7 bases identical to TRBD1. V lost 4 bases and J lost 1; bases outside the gene matches: 7. The germline CDR1 and CDR2 sequences are SGHRS and YFSETQ. The CDR3 spans 15 residues. The CDR3 loop reads CASSIRQGANTEAFF. CDR3 DNA: TGCGCCAGCAGCATACGACAGGGCGCGAACACTGAAGCTTTCTTT. The full variable domain, rest sourced from reference TRBV5-1 and TRBJ1-1, is KAGVTQTPRYLIKTRGQQVTLSCSPISGHRSVSWYQQTPGQGLQFLFEYFSETQRNKGNFPGRFSGRQFSNSRSEMNVSTLELGDSALYLCASSIRQGANTEAFFGQGTRLTVV.

Only a few counts were recorded for this clone. The rearrangement joins TRBV30 to TRBJ1-5; 8 positions agree with TRBD1. Germline assignment: CDR1 GTSNPN and CDR2 SVGIG (reference sequence). The CDR3 is 15 residues long. V lost 1 base and J lost 3; bases outside the gene matches: 5. The CDR3 nucleotides are TGTGCCTGGAGTGGGGGGACAGGAGTCAATCAGCCCCAGCATTTT. Translating gives CAWSGGTGVNQPQHF. Complete variable domain (other parts from reference TRBV30 and TRBJ1-5): SQTIHQWPATLVQPVGSPLSLECTVEGTSNPNLYWYRQAAGRGLQLLFYSVGIGQISSEVPQNLSASRPQDRQFILSSKKLLLSDSGFYLCAWSGGTGVNQPQHFGDGTRLSIL.

The chain carries TRBV29-1 and TRBJ2-7; TRBD1 aligns across 7 bases. Trimming took 4 bases from V and 5 from J; bases not matched to a gene: 8. The CDR3 has 13 amino acids. Germline V CDR1 and CDR2: SQVTM, ANQGSEA. This chain's CDR3 is CSVVKGAGDEQYF. The CDR3 region has the DNA TGCAGCGTTGTTAAGGGGGCAGGGGACGAGCAGTACTTC.

The chain carries TRBV20-1 and TRBJ2-7, with D uncertain. Germline V gene data show CDR1 as DFQATT and CDR2 as SNEGSKA (reference sequence). V shed 6 bases and J shed 3 bases, with 9 bases lying between them. This CDR3 region has 11 residues. The CDR3 nucleotides read TGCAGTGCCTCGGAGCTCTACGAGCAGTACTTC. Its protein product is CSASELYEQYF.

This chain connects TRBV2 to TRBJ1-6, with D hard to call. Between the trimmed V and J ends, which lost 4 bases and 8 bases, there was a span of 15 bases. CDR1 and CDR2 from the germline V gene are SNHLY and FYNNEI. CDR3 length equals 15 residues. The CDR3 sequence is CASSVSGPLYSPLHF. The DNA of the CDR3 is TGTGCCAGCAGTGTTTCCGGGCCACTTTATTCACCCCTCCACTTT.

The V call is TRBV27, the J call TRBJ2-5; 10 bases are a match to TRBD1. Germline V gene data show CDR1 as MNHEY and CDR2 as SMNVEV (reference sequence). The CDR3 runs 15 residues. V lost 5 bases to trimming and J lost 5 bases; unmatched junction nucleotides: 8. CDR3 loop: CASSPPGTGAETQYF. The CDR3 DNA sequence: TGTGCCAGCAGTCCCCCCGGGACAGGGGCCGAGACCCAGTACTTC.

The rearrangement joins TRBV29-1 to TRBJ2-3; D is unclear. The CDR3 spans 12 residues. Germline V gene data show CDR1 as SQVTM and CDR2 as ANQGSEA. V gave up 4 bases and J gave up 4 bases, with 9 bases separating them. The CDR3 DNA follows: TGCAGCGTTGGTCCGGTCCCAGATACGCAGTATTTT. This translates into CSVGPVPDTQYF.

This sequence joins TRBV19 and TRBJ1-5; D gene uncertain. This CDR3 has 14 residues. Per the germline V gene, CDR1 is LNHDA and CDR2 is SQIVND (reference sequence). V was cut by 1 base and J by 5 bases, with 9 bases left in between. The CDR3 nucleotides are TGTGCCAGTAGTATAGGGGGAAGGGATCAGCCCCAGCATTTT. Amino acid sequence: CASSIGGRDQPQHF.